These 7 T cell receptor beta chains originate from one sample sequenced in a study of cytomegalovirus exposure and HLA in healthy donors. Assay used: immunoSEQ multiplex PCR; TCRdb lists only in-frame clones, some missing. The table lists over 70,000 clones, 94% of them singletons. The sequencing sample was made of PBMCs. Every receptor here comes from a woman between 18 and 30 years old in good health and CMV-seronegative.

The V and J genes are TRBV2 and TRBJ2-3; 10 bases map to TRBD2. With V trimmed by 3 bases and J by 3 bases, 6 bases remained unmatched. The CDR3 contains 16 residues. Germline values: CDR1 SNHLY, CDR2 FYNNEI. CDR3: CASSEWTSGRTDTQYF. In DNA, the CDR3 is TGTGCCAGCAGTGAGTGGACTAGCGGTAGGACAGATACGCAGTATTTT.

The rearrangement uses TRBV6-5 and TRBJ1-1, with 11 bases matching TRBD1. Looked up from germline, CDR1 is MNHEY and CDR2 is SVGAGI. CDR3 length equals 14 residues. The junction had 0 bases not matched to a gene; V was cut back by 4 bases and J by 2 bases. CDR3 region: CASSWTGGNTEAFF. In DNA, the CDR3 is TGTGCCAGCAGTTGGACAGGGGGCAACACTGAAGCTTTCTTT.

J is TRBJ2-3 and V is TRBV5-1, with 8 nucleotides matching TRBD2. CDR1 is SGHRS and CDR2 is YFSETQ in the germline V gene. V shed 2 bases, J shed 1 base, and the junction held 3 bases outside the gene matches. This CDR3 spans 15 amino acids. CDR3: CASSFNGGGTDTQYF. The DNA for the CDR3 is TGCGCCAGCAGCTTTAACGGGGGGGGCACAGATACGCAGTATTTT.

The CDR3 DNA is TGTGCCAGCAGCTTACTCTACAGGGACGACTATGGCTACACCTTC. Protein: CASSLLYRDDYGYTF. V is TRBV11-2 and J is TRBJ1-2; tentatively, D is TRBD1 (6 bases). Germline loops: CDR1 SGHAT, CDR2 FQNNGV. CDR3 length: 15 residues. The V gene lost 2 bases and the J gene lost 3 bases, with 13 bases spanning the gap.

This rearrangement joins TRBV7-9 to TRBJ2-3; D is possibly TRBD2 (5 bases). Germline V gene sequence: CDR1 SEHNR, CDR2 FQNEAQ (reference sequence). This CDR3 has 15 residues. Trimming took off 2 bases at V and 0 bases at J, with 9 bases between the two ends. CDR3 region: CASSLYWTSTDTQYF. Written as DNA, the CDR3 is TGTGCCAGCAGCTTATATTGGACTAGCACAGATACGCAGTATTTT.

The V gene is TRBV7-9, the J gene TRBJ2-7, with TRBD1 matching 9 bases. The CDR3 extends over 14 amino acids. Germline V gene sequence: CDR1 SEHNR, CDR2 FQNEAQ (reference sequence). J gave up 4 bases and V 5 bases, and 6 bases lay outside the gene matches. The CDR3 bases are TGTGCCAGCAGCCCGCCGGGACAGGGATACGAGCAGTACTTC. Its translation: CASSPPGQGYEQYF.

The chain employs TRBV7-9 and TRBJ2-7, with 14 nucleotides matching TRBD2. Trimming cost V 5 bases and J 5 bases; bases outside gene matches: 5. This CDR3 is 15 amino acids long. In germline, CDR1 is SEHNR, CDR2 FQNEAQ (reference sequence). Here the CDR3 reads CASSRLAGGPDEQYF. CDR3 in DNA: TGTGCCAGCAGCCGACTAGCGGGGGGGCCGGACGAGCAGTACTTC. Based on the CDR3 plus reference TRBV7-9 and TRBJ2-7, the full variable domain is DTGVSQNPRHKITKRGQNVTFRCDPISEHNRLYWYRQTLGQGPEFLTYFQNEAQLEKSRLLSDRFSAERPKGSFSTLEIQRTEQGDSAMYLCASSRLAGGPDEQYFGPGTRLTVT.